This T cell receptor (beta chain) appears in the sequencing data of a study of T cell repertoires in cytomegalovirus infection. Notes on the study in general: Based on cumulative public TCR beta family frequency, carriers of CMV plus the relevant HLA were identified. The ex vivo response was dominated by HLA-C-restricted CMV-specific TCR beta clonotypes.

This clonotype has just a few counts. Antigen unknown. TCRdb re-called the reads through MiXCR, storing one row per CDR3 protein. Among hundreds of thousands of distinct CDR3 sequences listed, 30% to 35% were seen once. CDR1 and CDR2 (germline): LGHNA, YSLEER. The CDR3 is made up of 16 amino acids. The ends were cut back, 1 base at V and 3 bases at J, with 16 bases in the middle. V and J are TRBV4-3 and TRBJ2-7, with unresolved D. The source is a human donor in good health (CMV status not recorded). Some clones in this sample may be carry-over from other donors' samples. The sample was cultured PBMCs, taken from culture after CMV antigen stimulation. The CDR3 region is CASSQAPDGALYEQYF. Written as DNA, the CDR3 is TGCGCCAGCAGCCAAGCCCCCGACGGAGCCCTCTACGAGCAGTACTTC.